This T cell receptor (beta chain) derives from a study of blood T cell repertoires in COVID-19. About the study: Some COVID-19 samples were acute and others convalescent; all came from the United States, Italy and Spain. PBMCs, B-cell-depleted T cells, or T cells provided the cDNA or gDNA that made up the material.

The CDR3 has 15 amino acids. The junction had 4 bases not matched to a gene; V was cut back by 6 bases and J by 2 bases. Germline loops: CDR1 MNHNY, CDR2 SVGAGI (reference sequence). Authors' methods: The assay estimated nucleated cells by amplifying reference gene primers. Assay used: immunoSEQ multiplex PCR; TCRdb lists only in-frame clones, some missing. The DNA gave D and trimming, while V, J and clone size come from that table. The table records about 55,000 clones, roughly 79% of them present only once. This receptor was obtained from a human donor in a cohort sampled during active COVID-19. The chain carries TRBV6-6 and TRBJ2-1; 10 positions agree with TRBD1. Sequencing was performed on peripheral blood. The CDR3 DNA reads TGTGCCAGCAGCTTGGGACAGGGGACCTACAATGAGCAGTTCTTC. Amino acid sequence: CASSLGQGTYNEQFF.